This TCR beta chain was found in a study of blood T cell repertoires in COVID-19. The germline gives CDR1 LGHDT, CDR2 YNNKEL (reference sequence). CDR3 size: 15 residues. The V end was cut by 4 bases, the J end by 1 base, with 11 bases between. Data came from immunoSEQ multiplex PCR; TCRdb stores just in-frame clones and leaves some out. The sample has roughly 380,000 clones, about 90% seen once. Donors in Cohort 3 counted as recovered after two negative PCRs, clearance, or symptom resolution. The chain joins TRBV3-1 (or the pseudogene TRBV3-2) to TRBJ1-3; no definite D call. Sequences were obtained from PBMCs or T cells enriched from blood (not recorded which). The source is a man aged 30 to 39 who had recovered from COVID-19. The CDR3 region is CASSRVQFSGNTIYF. DNA of the CDR3: TGTGCCAGCAGCCGGGTACAGTTTTCTGGAAACACCATATATTTT.